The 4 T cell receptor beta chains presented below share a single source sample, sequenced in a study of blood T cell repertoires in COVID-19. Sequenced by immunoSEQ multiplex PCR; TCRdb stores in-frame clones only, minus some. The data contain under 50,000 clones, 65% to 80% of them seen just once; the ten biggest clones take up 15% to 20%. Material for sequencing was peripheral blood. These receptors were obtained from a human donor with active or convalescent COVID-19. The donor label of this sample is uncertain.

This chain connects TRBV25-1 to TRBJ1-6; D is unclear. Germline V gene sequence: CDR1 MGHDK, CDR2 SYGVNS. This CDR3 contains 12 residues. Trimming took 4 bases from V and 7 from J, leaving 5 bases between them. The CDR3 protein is CASSVANSPLHF. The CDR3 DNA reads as TGTGCCAGCAGTGTCGCGAATTCACCCCTCCACTTT.

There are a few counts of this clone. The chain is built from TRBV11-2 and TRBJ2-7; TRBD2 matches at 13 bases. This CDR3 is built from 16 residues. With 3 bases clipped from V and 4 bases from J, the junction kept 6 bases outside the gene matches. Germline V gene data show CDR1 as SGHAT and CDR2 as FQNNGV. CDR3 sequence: CASSFDGLAGVYEQYF. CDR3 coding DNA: TGTGCCAGCAGCTTCGATGGACTAGCGGGAGTGTACGAGCAGTACTTC.

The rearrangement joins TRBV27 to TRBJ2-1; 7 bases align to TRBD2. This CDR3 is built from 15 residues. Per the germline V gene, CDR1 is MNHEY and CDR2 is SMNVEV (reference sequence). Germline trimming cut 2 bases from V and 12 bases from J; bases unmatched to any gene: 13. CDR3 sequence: CASSLLAAGGSGQFF. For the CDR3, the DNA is TGTGCCAGCAGTTTACTTGCGGCGGGCGGGAGCGGGCAGTTCTTC.

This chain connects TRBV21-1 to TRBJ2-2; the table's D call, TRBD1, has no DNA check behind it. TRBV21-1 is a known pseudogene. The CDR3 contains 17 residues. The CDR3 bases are TGTGCCAGCAGCCCCCGGGACAGGGTTAAATTTTTTGGGGAGCTGTTTTTT. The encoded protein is CASSPRDRVKFFGELFF.